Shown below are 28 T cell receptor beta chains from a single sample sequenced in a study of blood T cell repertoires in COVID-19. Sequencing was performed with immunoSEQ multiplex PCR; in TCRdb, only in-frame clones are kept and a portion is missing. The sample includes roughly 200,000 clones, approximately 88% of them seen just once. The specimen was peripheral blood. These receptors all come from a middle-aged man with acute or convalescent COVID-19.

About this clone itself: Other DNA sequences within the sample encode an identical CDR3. The CDR3 protein is CASSLAGGVTDTQYF. The CDR3 DNA follows: TGCGCCAGCAGCCTCGCGGGCGGGGTGACAGATACGCAGTATTTT. The genes are TRBV5-1 and TRBJ2-3; maybe TRBD2 (6 bases). Trimming shortened V by 4 bases and J by 3 bases, and 15 bases separated the two germline ends. The CDR3 has 15 amino acids. Per germline, CDR1 SGHRS and CDR2 YFSETQ.

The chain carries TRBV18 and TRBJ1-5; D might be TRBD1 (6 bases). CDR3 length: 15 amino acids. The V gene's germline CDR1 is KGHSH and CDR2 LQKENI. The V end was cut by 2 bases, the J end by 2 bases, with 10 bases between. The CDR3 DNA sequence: TGTGCCAGCTCACCATCAGGGGTCCGCAATCAGCCCCAGCATTTT. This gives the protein CASSPSGVRNQPQHF.

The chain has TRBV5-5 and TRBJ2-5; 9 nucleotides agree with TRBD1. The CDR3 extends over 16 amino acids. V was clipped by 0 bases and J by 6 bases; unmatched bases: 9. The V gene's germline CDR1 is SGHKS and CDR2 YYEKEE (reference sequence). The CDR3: CASSLGWDREGKTQYF. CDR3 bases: TGTGCCAGCAGCTTGGGTTGGGACAGGGAGGGTAAGACCCAGTACTTC.

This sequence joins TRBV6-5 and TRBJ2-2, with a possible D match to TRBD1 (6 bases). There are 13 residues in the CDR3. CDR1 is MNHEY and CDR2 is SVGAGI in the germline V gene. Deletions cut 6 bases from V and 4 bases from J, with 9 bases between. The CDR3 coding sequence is TGTGCCAGCAGCAGGGACACCACCGGGGAGCTGTTTTTT. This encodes CASSRDTTGELFF.

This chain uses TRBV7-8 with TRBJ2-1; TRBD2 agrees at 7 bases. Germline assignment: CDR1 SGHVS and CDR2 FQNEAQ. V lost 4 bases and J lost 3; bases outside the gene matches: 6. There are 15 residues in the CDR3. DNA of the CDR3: TGTGCCAGCAGCTATTCGGGACTATACTACAATGAGCAGTTCTTC. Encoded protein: CASSYSGLYYNEQFF.

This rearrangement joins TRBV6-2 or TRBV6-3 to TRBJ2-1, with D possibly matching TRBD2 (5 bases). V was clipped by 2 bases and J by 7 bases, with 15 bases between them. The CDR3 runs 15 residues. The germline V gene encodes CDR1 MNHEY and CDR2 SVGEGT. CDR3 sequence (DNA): TGTGCCAGCAGTTACCCAGCGGCCACTCATAATGAGCAGTTCTTC. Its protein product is CASSYPAATHNEQFF.

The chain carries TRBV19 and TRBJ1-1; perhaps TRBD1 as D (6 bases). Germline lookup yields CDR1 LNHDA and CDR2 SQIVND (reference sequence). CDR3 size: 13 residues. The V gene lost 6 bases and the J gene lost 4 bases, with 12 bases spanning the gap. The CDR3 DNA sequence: TGTGCCAGTAGATTAAGGGGGGGCACTGAAGCTTTCTTT. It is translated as CASRLRGGTEAFF.

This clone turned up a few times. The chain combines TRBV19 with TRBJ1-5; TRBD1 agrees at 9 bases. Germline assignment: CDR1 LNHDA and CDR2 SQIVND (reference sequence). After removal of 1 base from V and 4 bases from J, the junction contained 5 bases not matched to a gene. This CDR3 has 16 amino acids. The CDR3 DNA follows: TGTGCCAGTAGTATAGGGGACAGGGTGCGAAATCAGCCCCAGCATTTT. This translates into CASSIGDRVRNQPQHF.

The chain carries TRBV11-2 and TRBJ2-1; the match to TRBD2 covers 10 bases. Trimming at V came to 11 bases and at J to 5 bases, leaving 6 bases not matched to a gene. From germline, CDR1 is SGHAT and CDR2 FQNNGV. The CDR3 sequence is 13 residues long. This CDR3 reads CAESGGGNNEQFF. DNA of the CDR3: TGTGCCGAAAGCGGGGGGGGTAACAATGAGCAGTTCTTC.

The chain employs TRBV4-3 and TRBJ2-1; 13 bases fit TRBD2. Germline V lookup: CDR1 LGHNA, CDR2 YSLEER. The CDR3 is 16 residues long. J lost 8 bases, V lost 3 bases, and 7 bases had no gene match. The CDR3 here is CASSHTGTSGIDEQFF. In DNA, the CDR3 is TGCGCCAGCAGCCACACCGGGACTAGCGGGATAGATGAGCAGTTCTTC.

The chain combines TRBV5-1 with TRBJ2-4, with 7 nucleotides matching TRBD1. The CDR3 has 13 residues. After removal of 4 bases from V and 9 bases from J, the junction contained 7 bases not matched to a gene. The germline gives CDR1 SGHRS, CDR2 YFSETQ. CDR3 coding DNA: TGCGCCAGCAGCCCGCGACAGGGATTCATTCAGTACTTC. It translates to CASSPRQGFIQYF.

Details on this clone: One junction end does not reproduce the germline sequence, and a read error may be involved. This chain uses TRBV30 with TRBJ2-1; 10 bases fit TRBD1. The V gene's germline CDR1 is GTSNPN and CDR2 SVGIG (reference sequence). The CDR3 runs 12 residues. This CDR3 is CAWSDGGTGEVF. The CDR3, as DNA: TGTGCCTGGAGTGATGGCGGGACAGGGGAGGTCTTC.

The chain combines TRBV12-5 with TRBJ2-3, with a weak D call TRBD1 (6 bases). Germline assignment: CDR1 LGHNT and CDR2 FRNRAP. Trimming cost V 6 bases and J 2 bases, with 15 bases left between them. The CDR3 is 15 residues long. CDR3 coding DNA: TGTGCTAGTGGCCCCTCCACAGGGCCCACAGATACGCAGTATTTT. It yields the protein CASGPSTGPTDTQYF.

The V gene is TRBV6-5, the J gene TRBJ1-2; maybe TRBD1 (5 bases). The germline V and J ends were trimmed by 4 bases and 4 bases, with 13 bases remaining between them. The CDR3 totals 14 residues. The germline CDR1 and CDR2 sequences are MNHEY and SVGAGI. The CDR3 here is CASSSPSGRYGYTF. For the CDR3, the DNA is TGTGCCAGCAGTTCTCCGTCAGGGCGCTATGGCTACACCTTC.

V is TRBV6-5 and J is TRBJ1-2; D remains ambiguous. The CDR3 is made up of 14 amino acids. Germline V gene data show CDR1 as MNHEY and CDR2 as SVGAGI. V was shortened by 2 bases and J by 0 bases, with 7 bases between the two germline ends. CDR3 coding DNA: TGTGCCAGCAGTTACGGCAGATCTAACTATGGCTACACCTTC. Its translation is CASSYGRSNYGYTF.

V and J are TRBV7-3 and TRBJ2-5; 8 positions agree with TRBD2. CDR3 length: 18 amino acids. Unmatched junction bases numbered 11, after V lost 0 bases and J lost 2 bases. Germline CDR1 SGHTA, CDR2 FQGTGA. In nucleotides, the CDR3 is TGTGCCAGCAGCTTAACCCCCAGCGGGGGACAATTACAAGAGACCCAGTACTTC. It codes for CASSLTPSGGQLQETQYF.

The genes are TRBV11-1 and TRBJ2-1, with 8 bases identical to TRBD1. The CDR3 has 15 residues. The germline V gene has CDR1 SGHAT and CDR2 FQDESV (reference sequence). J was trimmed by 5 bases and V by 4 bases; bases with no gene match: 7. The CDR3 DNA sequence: TGTGCCAGCAGCTCGTTCAAACAGGGGGACAATGAGCAGTTCTTC. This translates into CASSSFKQGDNEQFF.

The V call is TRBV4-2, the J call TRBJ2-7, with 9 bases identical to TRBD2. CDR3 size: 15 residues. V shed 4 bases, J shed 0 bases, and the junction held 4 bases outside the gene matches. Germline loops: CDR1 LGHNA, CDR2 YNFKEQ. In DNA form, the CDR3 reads TGTGCCAGCAGCCTAGCGGGGGCCCTCTCCTACGAGCAGTACTTC. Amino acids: CASSLAGALSYEQYF.

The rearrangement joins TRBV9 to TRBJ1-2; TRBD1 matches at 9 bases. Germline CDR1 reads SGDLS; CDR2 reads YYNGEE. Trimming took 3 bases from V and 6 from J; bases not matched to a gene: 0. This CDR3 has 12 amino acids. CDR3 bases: TGTGCCAGCAGCGGGACAGGGGATGGCTACACCTTC. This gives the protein CASSGTGDGYTF.

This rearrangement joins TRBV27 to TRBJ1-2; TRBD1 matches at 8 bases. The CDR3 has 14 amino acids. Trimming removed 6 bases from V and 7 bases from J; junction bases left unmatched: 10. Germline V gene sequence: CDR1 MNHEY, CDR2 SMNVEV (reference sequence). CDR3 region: CASSPTGVGAGYTF. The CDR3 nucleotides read TGTGCCAGCAGCCCGACAGGGGTTGGAGCTGGCTACACCTTC.

Here the CDR3 reads CASSPAGGGYGYTF. Here the CDR3 DNA reads TGTGCCAGCAGTCCAGCAGGGGGCGGCTATGGCTACACCTTC. This chain uses TRBV6-6 with TRBJ1-2, with TRBD1 matching 8 bases. This CDR3 is 14 amino acids long. V dropped 5 bases and J dropped 4; count of bases not matched to a gene: 6. Germline values: CDR1 MNHNY, CDR2 SVGAGI (reference sequence).

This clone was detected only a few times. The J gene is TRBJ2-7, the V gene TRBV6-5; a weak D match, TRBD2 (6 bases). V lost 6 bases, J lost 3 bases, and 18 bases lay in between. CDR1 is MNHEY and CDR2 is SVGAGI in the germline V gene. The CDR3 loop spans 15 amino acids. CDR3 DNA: TGTGCCAGCAGACAGACGACGGGAGTAAACTACGAGCAGTACTTC. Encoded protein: CASRQTTGVNYEQYF.

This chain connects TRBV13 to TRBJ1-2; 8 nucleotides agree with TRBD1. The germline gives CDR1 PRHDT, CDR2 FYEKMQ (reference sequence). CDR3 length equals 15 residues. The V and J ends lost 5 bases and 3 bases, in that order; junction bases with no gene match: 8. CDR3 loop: CASSHRGQGDYGYTF. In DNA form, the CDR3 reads TGTGCCAGCAGCCACCGCGGACAGGGAGACTATGGCTACACCTTC. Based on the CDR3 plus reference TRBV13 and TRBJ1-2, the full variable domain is AAGVIQSPRHLIKEKRETATLKCYPIPRHDTVYWYQQGPGQDPQFLISFYEKMQSDKGSIPDRFSAQQFSDYHSELNMSSLELGDSALYFCASSHRGQGDYGYTFGSGTRLTVV.

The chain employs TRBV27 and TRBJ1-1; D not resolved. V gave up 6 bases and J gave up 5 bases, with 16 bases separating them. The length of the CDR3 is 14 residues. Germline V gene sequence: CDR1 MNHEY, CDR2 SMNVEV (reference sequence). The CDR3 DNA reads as TGTGCCAGCAGCCCCCGGGGTGGTCGGACTGAAGCTTTCTTT. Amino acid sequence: CASSPRGGRTEAFF.

CDR3 in amino acids: CASSPGTEINQPQHF. CDR3 in DNA: TGTGCCAGCAGCCCCGGGACAGAAATCAATCAGCCCCAGCATTTT. The V call is TRBV11-2, the J call TRBJ1-5; 7 bases map to TRBD1. The CDR3 is made up of 15 amino acids. The V gene's germline CDR1 is SGHAT and CDR2 FQNNGV. J lost 3 bases, V lost 5 bases, and 7 bases had no gene match.

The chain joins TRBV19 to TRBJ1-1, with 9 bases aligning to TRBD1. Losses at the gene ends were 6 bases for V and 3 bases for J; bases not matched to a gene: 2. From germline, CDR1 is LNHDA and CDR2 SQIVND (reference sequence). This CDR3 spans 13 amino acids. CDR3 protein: CASSRTGDTEAFF. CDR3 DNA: TGTGCCAGTAGCCGGACAGGGGACACTGAAGCTTTCTTT.

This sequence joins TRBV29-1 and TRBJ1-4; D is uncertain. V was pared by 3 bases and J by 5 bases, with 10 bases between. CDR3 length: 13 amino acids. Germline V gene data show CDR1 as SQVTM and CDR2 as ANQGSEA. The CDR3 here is CSVERQRNEKLFF. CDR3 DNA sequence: TGCAGCGTTGAGCGGCAGAGAAATGAAAAACTGTTTTTT.

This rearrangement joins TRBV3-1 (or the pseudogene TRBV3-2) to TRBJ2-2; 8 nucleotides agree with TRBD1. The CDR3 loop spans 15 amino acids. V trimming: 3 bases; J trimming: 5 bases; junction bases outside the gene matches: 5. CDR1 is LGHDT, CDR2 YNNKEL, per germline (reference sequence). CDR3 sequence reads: CASSQEDRATGELFF. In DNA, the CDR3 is TGTGCCAGCAGCCAGGAGGACAGGGCAACCGGGGAGCTGTTTTTT.